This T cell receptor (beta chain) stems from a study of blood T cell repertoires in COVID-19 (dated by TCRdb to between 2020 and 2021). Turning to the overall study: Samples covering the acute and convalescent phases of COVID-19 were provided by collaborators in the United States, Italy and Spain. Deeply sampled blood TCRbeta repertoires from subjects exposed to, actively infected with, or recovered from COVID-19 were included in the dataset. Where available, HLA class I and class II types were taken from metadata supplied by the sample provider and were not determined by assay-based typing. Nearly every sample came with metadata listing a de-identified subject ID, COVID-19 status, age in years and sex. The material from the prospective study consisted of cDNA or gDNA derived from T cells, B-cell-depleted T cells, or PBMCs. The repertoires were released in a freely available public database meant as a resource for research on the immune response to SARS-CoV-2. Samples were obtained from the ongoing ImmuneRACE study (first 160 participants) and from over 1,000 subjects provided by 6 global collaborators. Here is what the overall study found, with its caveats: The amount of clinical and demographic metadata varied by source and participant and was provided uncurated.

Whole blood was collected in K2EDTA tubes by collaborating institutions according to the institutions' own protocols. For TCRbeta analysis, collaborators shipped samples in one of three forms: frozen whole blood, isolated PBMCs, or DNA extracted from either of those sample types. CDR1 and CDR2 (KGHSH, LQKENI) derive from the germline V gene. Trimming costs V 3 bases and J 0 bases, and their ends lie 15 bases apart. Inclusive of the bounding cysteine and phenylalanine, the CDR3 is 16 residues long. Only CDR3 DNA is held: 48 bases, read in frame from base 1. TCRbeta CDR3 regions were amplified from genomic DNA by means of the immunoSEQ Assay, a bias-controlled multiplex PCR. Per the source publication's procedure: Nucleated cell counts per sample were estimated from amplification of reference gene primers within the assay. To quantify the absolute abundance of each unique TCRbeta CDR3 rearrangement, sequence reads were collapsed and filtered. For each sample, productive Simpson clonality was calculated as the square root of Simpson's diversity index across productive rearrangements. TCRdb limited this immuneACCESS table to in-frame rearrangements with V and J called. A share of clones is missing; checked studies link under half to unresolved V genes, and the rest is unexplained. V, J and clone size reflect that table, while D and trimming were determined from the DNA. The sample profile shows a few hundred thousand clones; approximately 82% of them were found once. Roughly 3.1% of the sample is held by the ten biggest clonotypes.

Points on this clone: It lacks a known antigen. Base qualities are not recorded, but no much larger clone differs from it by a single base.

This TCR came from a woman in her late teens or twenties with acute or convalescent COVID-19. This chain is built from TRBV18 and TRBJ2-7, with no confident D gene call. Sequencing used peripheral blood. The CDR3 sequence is CASSPSQTVNSYEQYF. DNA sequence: TGTGCCAGCTCACCGTCCCAAACGGTGAACTCCTACGAGCAGTACTTC. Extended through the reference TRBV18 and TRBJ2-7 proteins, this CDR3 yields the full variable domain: NAGVMQNPRHLVRRRGQEARLRCSPMKGHSHVYWYRQLPEEGLKFMVYLQKENIIDESGMPKERFSAEFPKEGPSILRIQQVVRGDSAAYFCASSPSQTVNSYEQYFGPGTRLTVT.